A single sample is the source of the 27 T cell receptor beta chains below, sequenced in a study of blood T cell repertoires in COVID-19. Produced via immunoSEQ multiplex PCR; TCRdb's table is partial and in-frame only. The sample has over 90,000 clones, 70% to 90% seen once; the top ten hold over 1.5%. The material sequenced was peripheral blood. The receptors shown here come from an older man with acute or convalescent COVID-19.

The chain uses TRBV6-5 and TRBJ1-1; unclear D gene. Germline-derived CDR1 and CDR2 are MNHEY and SVGAGI. CDR3 length: 16 amino acids. V was pared by 0 bases and J by 6 bases, with 17 bases between. This CDR3 is CASSYSSRLRLPEAFF. The CDR3 DNA reads as TGTGCCAGCAGTTACTCTTCTAGGTTACGGTTGCCTGAAGCTTTCTTT.

The chain uses TRBV6-5 and TRBJ2-3; TRBD1 agrees at 7 bases. J was trimmed by 5 bases and V by 1 base; bases with no gene match: 6. Germline loops: CDR1 MNHEY, CDR2 SVGAGI. CDR3 length equals 15 residues. CDR3 DNA sequence: TGTGCCAGCAGTTACTTCGGGACAGAGGGAGATACGCAGTATTTT. It translates to CASSYFGTEGDTQYF.

The chain has TRBV6-2 or TRBV6-3 and TRBJ2-7, with TRBD1 as a possible D gene (6 bases). CDR3 length: 18 amino acids. From germline, CDR1 is MNHEY and CDR2 SVGEGT. V dropped 5 bases and J dropped 3 bases, with 26 bases sitting between them. As DNA, the CDR3 is TGTGCCAGCAGTGTTCTCTCCCAACCGGGACAAAAAGACTACGAGCAGTACTTC. The encoded protein is CASSVLSQPGQKDYEQYF.

This sequence joins TRBV6-5 and TRBJ2-7; 7 bases match TRBD1. The CDR3 contains 13 residues. Germline CDR1 and CDR2: MNHEY and SVGAGI. The V segment lost 6 bases and the J segment 3 bases; nucleotides outside the gene matches: 5. The CDR3 DNA reads as TGTGCCAGCAGGGTTGACAGGGACTACGAGCAGTACTTC. Translation: CASRVDRDYEQYF.

The rearrangement uses TRBV6-6 and TRBJ2-3; TRBD1 agrees at 9 bases. This CDR3 region has 16 residues. V shed 5 bases and J 1 base; nucleotides not matched to a gene: 7. From germline, CDR1 is MNHNY and CDR2 SVGAGI (reference sequence). The CDR3 nucleotides read TGTGCCAGCAGTCCGGGACAGGGAGTTGGCACAGATACGCAGTATTTT. Encoded protein: CASSPGQGVGTDTQYF.

The chain couples TRBV5-1 to TRBJ2-5; TRBD2 matches at 8 bases. V gave up 0 bases and J gave up 5 bases; unmatched junction bases: 3. Germline-derived CDR1 and CDR2 are SGHRS and YFSETQ. The CDR3 has 14 residues. DNA of the CDR3: TGCGCCAGCAGCTTGGCGGGAGGGGTTGAGACCCAGTACTTC. It translates to CASSLAGGVETQYF.

This clone appeared a single time. This rearrangement joins TRBV5-1 to TRBJ2-1, with TRBD1 matching 9 bases. CDR3 size: 16 residues. The germline V gene has CDR1 SGHRS and CDR2 YFSETQ. The ends lost 2 bases at V and 0 bases at J; junction bases unmatched: 3. Written as DNA, the CDR3 is TGCGCCAGCAGCTTCGGGACAGGGAGCTCCTACAATGAGCAGTTCTTC. Encoded protein: CASSFGTGSSYNEQFF. The full variable domain, its missing parts supplied by reference TRBV5-1 and TRBJ2-1, is KAGVTQTPRYLIKTRGQQVTLSCSPISGHRSVSWYQQTPGQGLQFLFEYFSETQRNKGNFPGRFSGRQFSNSRSEMNVSTLELGDSALYLCASSFGTGSSYNEQFFGPGTRLTVL.

This clone was seen only once. The chain is built from TRBV6-2 or TRBV6-3 and TRBJ2-5; 9 bases are a match to TRBD1. This CDR3 contains 15 residues. Germline loops: CDR1 MNHEY, CDR2 SVGEGT. V lost 4 bases to trimming and J lost 4 bases; unmatched junction nucleotides: 7. The CDR3 here is CASSFTGTGLETQYF. In DNA, the CDR3 is TGTGCCAGCAGTTTCACCGGGACAGGGTTAGAGACCCAGTACTTC.

The chain uses TRBV5-1 and TRBJ2-1; 9 bases line up with TRBD2. Germline CDR1 reads SGHRS; CDR2 reads YFSETQ. The trim removed 0 bases at V and 7 bases at J, leaving 5 bases unmatched. The CDR3 consists of 15 residues. CDR3 residues: CASSLESGRINEQFF. For the CDR3, the DNA is TGCGCCAGCAGCTTGGAGAGCGGGAGGATTAATGAGCAGTTCTTC. Together with reference TRBV5-1 and TRBJ2-1, the CDR3 gives the full variable domain: KAGVTQTPRYLIKTRGQQVTLSCSPISGHRSVSWYQQTPGQGLQFLFEYFSETQRNKGNFPGRFSGRQFSNSRSEMNVSTLELGDSALYLCASSLESGRINEQFFGPGTRLTVL.

CDR3 region: CASSRGGSNTEAFF. CDR3 sequence (DNA): TGTGCCAGCAGTCGGGGAGGATCGAACACTGAAGCTTTCTTT. This chain connects TRBV6-5 to TRBJ1-1; D gene unclear. This CDR3 has 14 amino acids. The V gene lost 5 bases and the J gene lost 1 base, with 11 bases spanning the gap. Per germline, CDR1 MNHEY and CDR2 SVGAGI.

The CDR3 here is CASSLIAGGNEQFF. For the CDR3, the DNA is TGTGCCAGCAGCTTAATAGCGGGAGGCAATGAGCAGTTCTTC. The chain carries TRBV11-2 and TRBJ2-1; 10 bases fit TRBD2. In germline, CDR1 is SGHAT, CDR2 FQNNGV. The CDR3 runs to 14 residues. Trimming cost V 2 bases and J 6 bases; bases outside gene matches: 1.

The genes are TRBV19 and TRBJ2-7, with TRBD1 identical over 8 bases. The CDR3 covers 16 residues. Losses at the gene ends were 2 bases for V and 0 bases for J; bases not matched to a gene: 6. Germline loops: CDR1 LNHDA, CDR2 SQIVND (reference sequence). In DNA, the CDR3 is TGTGCCAGTAGTATAACCGGGACAGGTAACTCCTACGAGCAGTACTTC. Translating it yields CASSITGTGNSYEQYF.

This chain joins TRBV7-2 and TRBJ2-3, with D possibly matching TRBD2 (5 bases). V lost 0 bases and J lost 9, with 10 bases in between. CDR1 SGHTA and CDR2 FQGNSA come from the germline V gene. This CDR3 region has 13 residues. The CDR3 reads CASSLAPDSTQYF. The CDR3 nucleotides read TGTGCCAGCAGCTTAGCCCCGGACTCAACGCAGTATTTT.

The chain recombines TRBV3-1 (or the pseudogene TRBV3-2) with TRBJ2-1, with a possible D match to TRBD2 (6 bases). Trimming took 4 bases from V and 1 from J, leaving 11 bases between them. The CDR3 is 15 residues long. Per the germline V gene, CDR1 is LGHDT and CDR2 is YNNKEL (reference sequence). The CDR3 DNA follows: TGTGCCAGCAGCCCCCGACTAGTTTCCTACAATGAGCAGTTCTTC. It is translated as CASSPRLVSYNEQFF.

The gene calls are TRBV7-3 and TRBJ2-6; 7 bases are shared with TRBD1. The germline gives CDR1 SGHTA, CDR2 FQGTGA. V lost 0 bases, J lost 1 base, and 6 bases stayed unmatched. The length of the CDR3 is 18 residues. For the CDR3, the DNA is TGTGCCAGCAGCTTAACGCCACAGGGGCTGTCTGGGGCCAACGTCCTGACTTTC. Translation gives CASSLTPQGLSGANVLTF.

V usage is TRBV29-1 and J usage is TRBJ2-1; 14 bases match TRBD2. V shed 7 bases and J 6 bases; nucleotides not matched to a gene: 14. Germline V gene data show CDR1 as SQVTM and CDR2 as ANQGSEA. This CDR3 is 17 amino acids long. The CDR3 loop is CSGRGRTSGRTSNEQFF. The DNA for the CDR3 is TGCAGCGGGCGTGGTAGGACTAGCGGGAGGACGTCCAATGAGCAGTTCTTC.

J is TRBJ2-1 and V is TRBV7-6; D ambiguous. Germline CDR1 is SGHVS and CDR2 is FNYEAQ. The CDR3 is made up of 13 amino acids. V was trimmed by 2 bases and J by 5 bases, leaving 7 bases between them. CDR3 protein: CASSLNTNNEQFF. CDR3 nucleotide sequence: TGTGCCAGCAGCTTAAACACCAACAATGAGCAGTTCTTC.

The chain links TRBV9 to TRBJ1-1, with D unresolved. The CDR3 consists of 15 residues. V shed 0 bases and J shed 1 base, with 10 bases lying between them. Germline lookup yields CDR1 SGDLS and CDR2 YYNGEE. CDR3 nucleotide sequence: TGTGCCAGCAGCGTAGTTCCGGTCCCGAACACTGAAGCTTTCTTT. Protein sequence: CASSVVPVPNTEAFF.

The rearrangement joins TRBV30 to TRBJ1-1, with a possible D match to TRBD1 (5 bases). This CDR3 spans 18 amino acids. V lost 0 bases and J 0 bases, leaving 20 bases between the germline ends. The germline CDR1 and CDR2 sequences are GTSNPN and SVGIG (reference sequence). In DNA, the CDR3 is TGTGCCTGGAGTGTACTCGGGAGGCAGGGTGGGATGAACACTGAAGCTTTCTTT. Translated: CAWSVLGRQGGMNTEAFF.

The sample holds a few counts of this clone. The rearrangement links TRBV7-9 to TRBJ1-5; 9 bases map to TRBD1. V lost 5 bases, J lost 6 bases, and 8 bases stayed unmatched. In germline, CDR1 is SEHNR, CDR2 FQNEAQ (reference sequence). CDR3 length: 15 amino acids. The CDR3 DNA sequence: TGTGCCAGCAGCAGATCGGGACAGGGCCCTCAGCCCCAGCATTTT. It specifies CASSRSGQGPQPQHF.

V usage is TRBV24-1 and J usage is TRBJ2-5; 9 bases line up with TRBD2. From germline, CDR1 is KGHDR and CDR2 SFDVKD. With 4 bases clipped from V and 3 bases from J, the junction kept 2 bases outside the gene matches. The CDR3 consists of 14 residues. Written as DNA, the CDR3 is TGTGCCACCAGTGACGAGCGGGGGGAAGAGACCCAGTACTTC. Its protein is CATSDERGEETQYF.

This chain connects TRBV5-6 to TRBJ1-4; perhaps TRBD1 as D (6 bases). This CDR3 comprises 15 residues. The germline V gene has CDR1 SGHDT and CDR2 YYEEEE. Trimming removed 2 bases from V and 5 bases from J, with 13 bases in between. CDR3 sequence: CASSFFNRENEKLFF. The DNA for the CDR3 is TGTGCCAGCAGCTTTTTTAACAGGGAAAATGAAAAACTGTTTTTT.

The CDR3 coding sequence is TGTGCCACCCAGGGGAGGGGTGAGGCCTACGAGCAGTACTTC. The encoded protein is CATQGRGEAYEQYF. The gene calls are TRBV24-1 and TRBJ2-7; D is possibly TRBD2 (7 bases). The CDR3 is made up of 14 amino acids. The V gene lost 9 bases and the J gene lost 2 bases, with 16 bases spanning the gap. Germline V gives CDR1 KGHDR, CDR2 SFDVKD.

The chain is built from TRBV5-8 and TRBJ1-5; 9 nucleotides match TRBD1. Germline V lookup: CDR1 SGHTS, CDR2 YDEGEE. CDR3 size: 15 residues. V lost 4 bases, J lost 6 bases, and 8 bases stayed unmatched. CDR3: CASSEGTGRFQPQHF. The CDR3 DNA sequence: TGTGCCAGCAGCGAAGGGACAGGGAGGTTTCAGCCCCAGCATTTT.

The chain joins TRBV19 to TRBJ1-1; D is perhaps TRBD1 (5 bases). The CDR3 is made up of 13 amino acids. V was shortened by 3 bases and J by 4 bases, with 9 bases between the two germline ends. CDR1 is LNHDA, CDR2 SQIVND, per germline (reference sequence). CDR3 nucleotide sequence: TGTGCCAGTAGTATTCAGGGTTCCACTGAAGCTTTCTTT. Translating it yields CASSIQGSTEAFF.

CDR3 DNA sequence: TGTGCCAGTACCGCCGGACTAGCGGGAGGAGCTGGGGCCAACGTCCTGACTTTC. Residues: CASTAGLAGGAGANVLTF. The chain recombines TRBV19 with TRBJ2-6; 14 positions agree with TRBD2. V dropped 7 bases and J dropped 2; count of bases not matched to a gene: 7. This CDR3 spans 18 amino acids. Germline V lookup: CDR1 LNHDA, CDR2 SQIVND (reference sequence).

This rearrangement joins TRBV2 to TRBJ2-1; TRBD1 matches 9 bases. The ends lost 8 bases at V and 0 bases at J; junction bases unmatched: 5. Germline V lookup: CDR1 SNHLY, CDR2 FYNNEI. The CDR3 extends over 15 amino acids. The CDR3 protein is CASGQGRSSYNEQFF. The CDR3 region has the DNA TGTGCCAGCGGACAGGGGCGAAGCTCCTACAATGAGCAGTTCTTC.